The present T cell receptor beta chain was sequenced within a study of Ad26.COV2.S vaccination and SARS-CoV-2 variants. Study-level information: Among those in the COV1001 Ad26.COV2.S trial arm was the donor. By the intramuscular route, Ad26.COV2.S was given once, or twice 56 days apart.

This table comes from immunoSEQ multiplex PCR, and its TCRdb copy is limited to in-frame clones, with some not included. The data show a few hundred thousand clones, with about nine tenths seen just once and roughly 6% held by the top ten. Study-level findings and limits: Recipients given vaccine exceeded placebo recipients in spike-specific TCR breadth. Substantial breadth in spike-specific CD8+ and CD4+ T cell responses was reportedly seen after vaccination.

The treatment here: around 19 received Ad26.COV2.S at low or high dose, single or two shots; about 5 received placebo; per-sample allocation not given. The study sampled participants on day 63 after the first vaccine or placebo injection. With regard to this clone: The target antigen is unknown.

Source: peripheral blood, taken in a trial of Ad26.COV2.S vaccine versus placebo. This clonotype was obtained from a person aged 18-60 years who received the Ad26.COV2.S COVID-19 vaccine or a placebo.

The CDR3 sequence is CASSSPGSYEQYF. The CDR3 nucleotides read TGTGCCAGTAGTTCGCCAGGCTCCTACGAGCAGTACTTC. The J gene is TRBJ2-7, the V gene TRBV19; D is unresolved. V dropped 5 bases and J dropped 0 bases, with 8 bases sitting between them. The CDR3 has 13 residues. Germline CDR1 LNHDA, CDR2 SQIVND (reference sequence).